This T cell receptor (beta chain) was recorded in a study of human T cells and chemical hapten exposure. TCRdb called the RACE reads again in MiXCR, with one record for every CDR3 protein. The table shows 300,000 to 400,000 distinct CDR3 sequences, with 5.1% occurring only once. CDR1 is LGHDT and CDR2 is YNNKEL in the germline V gene (reference sequence). With V trimmed by 3 bases and J by 3 bases, 2 bases remained unmatched. This CDR3 region has 14 residues. This clonotype was picked up many times. The target antigen is unknown. Findings and caveats of the study: TCRs whose frequency exceeded 1 in 1000 remained the same following DPC sensitization.

Time point of the sample: pre-sensitization, week 0. Noted treatment: therapeutic diphenylcyclopropenone sensitization with weekly scalp DPC. Suited to DPC and affected by alopecia, the donors ranged from 18 to 70 years old. The specimen was whole blood, collected in connection with sensitization to the hapten diphenylcyclopropenone (DPC). This chain uses TRBV3-1 with TRBJ2-3; 8 bases match TRBD1. The source of this sequence is a woman in her 50s with alopecia areata. Some clones in this sample may be carry-over from other donors' samples. CDR3 protein: CASSHRQGTDTQYF. The DNA for the CDR3 is TGTGCCAGCAGCCACCGACAGGGGACAGATACGCAGTATTTT.